This T cell receptor beta chain was captured in a study of T cell responses to AZD1222 COVID-19 vaccine. Sequenced by immunoSEQ multiplex PCR; TCRdb stores in-frame clones only, minus some. The sample has roughly 120,000 clones; 70% to 90% are singletons. As concerns this clone: Its matching antigen is unknown.

This CDR3 has 18 amino acids. Germline V lookup: CDR1 SNHLY, CDR2 FYNNEI. V lost 2 bases, J lost 13 bases, and 22 bases stayed unmatched. Study-wide points: Spike-wide vaccine-associated CD4 TCRs dominated at 160-218 and 743-854. Elevations in Spike-specific TCR breadth and depth followed administration of two AZD1222 doses. Seropositivity was recorded at baseline in only a handful of AZD1222 recipients.

The sample consisted of peripheral blood, taken on day 0 of AZD1222 vaccination. The clonotype was recovered from an adult in good health. The chain uses TRBV2 and TRBJ1-4; 7 positions agree with TRBD1. The CDR3 DNA follows: TGTGCCAGCAGTGAAAGGGGATGGACAGGACCTCCTAGTGATGGACTGTTTTTT. Amino acids: CASSERGWTGPPSDGLFF.